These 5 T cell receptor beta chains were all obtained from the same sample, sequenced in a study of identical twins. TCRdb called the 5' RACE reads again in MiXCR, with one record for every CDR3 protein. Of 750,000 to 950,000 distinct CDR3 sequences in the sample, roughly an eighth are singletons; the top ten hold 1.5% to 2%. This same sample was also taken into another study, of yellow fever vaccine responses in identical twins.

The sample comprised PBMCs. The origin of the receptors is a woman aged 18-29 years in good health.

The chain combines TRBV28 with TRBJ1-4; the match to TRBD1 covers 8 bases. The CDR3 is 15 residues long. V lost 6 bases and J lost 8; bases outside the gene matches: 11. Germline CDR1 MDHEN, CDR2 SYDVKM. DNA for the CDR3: TGTGCCAGCAGCCCCACCACAGGGGGAGACGAAAAACTGTTTTTT. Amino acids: CASSPTTGGDEKLFF.

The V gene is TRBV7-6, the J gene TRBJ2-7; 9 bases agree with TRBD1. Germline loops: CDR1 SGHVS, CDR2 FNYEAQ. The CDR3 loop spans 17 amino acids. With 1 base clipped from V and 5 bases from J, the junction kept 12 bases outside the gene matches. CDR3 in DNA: TGTGCCAGCAGCTTAGACCTCTGGACAGGGGACCCCCACGAGCAGTACTTC. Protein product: CASSLDLWTGDPHEQYF.

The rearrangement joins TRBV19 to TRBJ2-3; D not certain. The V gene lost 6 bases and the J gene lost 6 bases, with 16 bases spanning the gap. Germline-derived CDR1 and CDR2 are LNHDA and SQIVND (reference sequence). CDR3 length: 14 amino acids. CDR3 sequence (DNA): TGTGCCAGTAGCAGAGATACAAGGCTCGATACGCAGTATTTT. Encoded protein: CASSRDTRLDTQYF.

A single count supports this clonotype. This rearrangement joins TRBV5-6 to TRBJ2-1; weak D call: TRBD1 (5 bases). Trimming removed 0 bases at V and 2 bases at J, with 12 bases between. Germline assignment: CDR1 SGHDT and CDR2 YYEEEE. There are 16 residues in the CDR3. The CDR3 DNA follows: TGTGCCAGCAGCTTGGGGGTCCAGGGCCCCTACAATGAGCAGTTCTTC. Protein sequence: CASSLGVQGPYNEQFF.

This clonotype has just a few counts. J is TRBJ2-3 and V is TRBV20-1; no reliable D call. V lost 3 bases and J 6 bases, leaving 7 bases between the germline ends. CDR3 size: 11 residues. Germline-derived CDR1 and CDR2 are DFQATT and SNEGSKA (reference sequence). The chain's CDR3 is CSASPGDTQYF. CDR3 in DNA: TGCAGTGCTAGCCCTGGGGATACGCAGTATTTT.